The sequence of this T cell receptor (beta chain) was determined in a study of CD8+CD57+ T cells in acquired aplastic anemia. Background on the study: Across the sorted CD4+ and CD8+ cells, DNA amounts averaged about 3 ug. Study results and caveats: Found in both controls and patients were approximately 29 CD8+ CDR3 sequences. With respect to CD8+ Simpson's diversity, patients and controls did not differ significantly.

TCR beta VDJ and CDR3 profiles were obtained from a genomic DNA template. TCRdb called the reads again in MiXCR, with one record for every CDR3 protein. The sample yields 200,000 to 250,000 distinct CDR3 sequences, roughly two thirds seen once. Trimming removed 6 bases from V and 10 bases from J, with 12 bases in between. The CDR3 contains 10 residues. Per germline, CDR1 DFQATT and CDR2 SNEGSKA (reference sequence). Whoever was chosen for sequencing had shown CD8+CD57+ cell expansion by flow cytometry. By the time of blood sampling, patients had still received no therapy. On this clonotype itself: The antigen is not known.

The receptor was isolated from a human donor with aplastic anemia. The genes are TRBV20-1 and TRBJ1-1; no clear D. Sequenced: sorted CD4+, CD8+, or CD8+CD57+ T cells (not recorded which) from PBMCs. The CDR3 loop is CSAMDGPAFF. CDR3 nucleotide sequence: TGCAGTGCCATGGACGGCCCAGCTTTCTTT.